Sequencing of this TCR beta chain was carried out in a study of cytomegalovirus exposure and HLA in healthy donors. Findings of the study overall: On later analysis, the bulk of CMV-associated TCR beta chains appeared to be HLA-restricted. Analysis was performed later, and it showed HLA-associated TCR beta chains to be more clonally expanded than equally common others.

A multiplex PCR was run with 60 Vbeta primers and 13 Jbeta primers. The protocol was immunoSEQ multiplex PCR, while the TCRdb copy is restricted to in-frame clones and leaves out a portion. This sample has over 100,000 clones, with about 80% found just once. V shed 6 bases, J shed 3 bases, and the junction held 11 bases outside the gene matches. Germline V gives CDR1 ENHRY, CDR2 SYGVKD. This CDR3 contains 18 residues. In regard to this clone: As yet, its antigen is unknown.

Sequenced: PBMCs. This TCR was sampled from a woman in her forties or fifties in good health and CMV-seropositive. The chain employs TRBV10-3 and TRBJ2-1; TRBD2 matches 13 bases. CDR3 coding DNA: TGTGCCATCAGGGGACAGGGTCGGACTAGCGGGAGCTACAATGAGCAGTTCTTC. Encoded protein: CAIRGQGRTSGSYNEQFF.